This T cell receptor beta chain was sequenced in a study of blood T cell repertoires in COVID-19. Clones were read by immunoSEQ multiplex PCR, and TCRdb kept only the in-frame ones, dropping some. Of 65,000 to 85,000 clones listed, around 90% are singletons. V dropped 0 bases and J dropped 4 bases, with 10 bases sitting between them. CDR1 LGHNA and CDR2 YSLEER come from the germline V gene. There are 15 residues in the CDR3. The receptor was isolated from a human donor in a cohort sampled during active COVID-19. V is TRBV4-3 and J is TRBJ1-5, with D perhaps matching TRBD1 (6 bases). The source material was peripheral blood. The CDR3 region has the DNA TGCGCCAGCAGCCAAGACAGGGGAGAAAATCAGCCCCAGCATTTT. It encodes CASSQDRGENQPQHF.